Below, 4 T cell receptor beta chains from the same sample are listed, as sequenced in a study of T cells in localized non-small cell lung cancer. Sequenced by immunoSEQ multiplex PCR; TCRdb stores in-frame clones only, minus some. The repertoire holds 72,000 or so clones, with around four fifths as singletons. The sample in question was peripheral blood, obtained before any cancer treatment. These receptors came from a female donor older than 55 with stage I lung adenocarcinoma.

The J gene is TRBJ2-2, the V gene TRBV10-3, with TRBD2 identical over 12 bases. The CDR3 is 16 amino acids. The germline V gene encodes CDR1 ENHRY and CDR2 SYGVKD. The V gene end was trimmed by 10 bases and the J gene end by 5 bases; junction bases not matched to a gene: 11. The CDR3 sequence is CATPASGGGRTGELFF. For the CDR3, the DNA is TGTGCCACCCCAGCTAGCGGGGGGGGAAGAACCGGGGAGCTGTTTTTT.

This clone showed up just once. This chain connects TRBV4-2 to TRBJ2-1; TRBD2 matches at 7 bases. This CDR3 is built from 15 residues. J lost 8 bases, V lost 2 bases, and 9 bases had no gene match. Germline lookup yields CDR1 LGHNA and CDR2 YNFKEQ. The CDR3 loop reads CASSQRLGGDDEQFF. Written as DNA, the CDR3 is TGTGCCAGCAGCCAAAGACTGGGGGGGGACGATGAGCAGTTCTTC.

J is TRBJ1-3 and V is TRBV6-6, with TRBD1 identical over 8 bases. The germline CDR1 and CDR2 sequences are MNHNY and SVGAGI (reference sequence). J was trimmed by 2 bases and V by 6 bases; bases with no gene match: 6. CDR3 length: 15 residues. CDR3 sequence: CASSPRTGTGNTIYF. The CDR3 DNA sequence: TGTGCCAGCAGCCCTCGGACAGGGACTGGAAACACCATATATTTT.

The chain combines TRBV18 with TRBJ1-6; D remains ambiguous. The CDR3 is 16 residues long. Germline V gene lookup returns CDR1 KGHSH and CDR2 LQKENI. V was pared by 1 base and J by 8 bases, with 15 bases between. For the CDR3, the DNA is TGTGCCAGCTCACCACGGACGGCGTCCGCGGATTCACCCCTCCACTTT. This encodes CASSPRTASADSPLHF.